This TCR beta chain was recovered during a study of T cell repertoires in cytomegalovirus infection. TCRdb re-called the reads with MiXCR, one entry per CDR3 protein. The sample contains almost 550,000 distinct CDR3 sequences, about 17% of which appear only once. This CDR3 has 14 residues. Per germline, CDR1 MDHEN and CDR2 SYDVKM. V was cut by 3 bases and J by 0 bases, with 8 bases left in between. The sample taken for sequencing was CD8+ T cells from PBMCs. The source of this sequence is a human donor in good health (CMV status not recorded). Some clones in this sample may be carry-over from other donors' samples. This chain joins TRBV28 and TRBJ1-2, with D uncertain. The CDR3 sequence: CASSFLETNYGYTF. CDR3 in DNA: TGTGCCAGCAGTTTCCTGGAGACTAACTATGGCTACACCTTC.